One and the same sample provided the 30 T cell receptor beta chains below, sequenced in a study of CD8+ T cells in alopecia areata. Treatment meaning: oral pan-JAK inhibitor, 5-10 mg twice daily. Following extraction, RNA underwent reverse transcription to cDNA, which served as the sequencing template. Assay: immunoSEQ multiplex PCR; the TCRdb copy retains only in-frame clones and omits some. The sample records under 350,000 clones, roughly 64% being singletons. The sample was CD4+ T cells sorted from blood, taken at week 24, from a patient treated with tofacitinib. The source is a human donor with alopecia areata.

The chain combines TRBV29-1 with TRBJ2-7, with D uncertain. Germline loops: CDR1 SQVTM, CDR2 ANQGSEA. Deletions cut 4 bases from V and 2 bases from J, with 9 bases between. The CDR3 is 12 residues long. CDR3 residues: CSVGTPTYEQYF. The CDR3 DNA sequence: TGCAGCGTTGGAACACCCACCTACGAGCAGTACTTC.

The genes are TRBV30 and TRBJ2-2, with TRBD2 matching over 7 bases. J gave up 6 bases and V 1 base, and 5 bases lay outside the gene matches. The CDR3 loop spans 14 amino acids. CDR1 and CDR2 (germline): GTSNPN, SVGIG (reference sequence). The CDR3 here is CAWSAGREAGELFF. CDR3 nucleotide sequence: TGTGCCTGGAGTGCCGGACGGGAGGCCGGGGAGCTGTTTTTT. The full variable domain, its missing parts supplied by reference TRBV30 and TRBJ2-2, is SQTIHQWPATLVQPVGSPLSLECTVEGTSNPNLYWYRQAAGRGLQLLFYSVGIGQISSEVPQNLSASRPQDRQFILSSKKLLLSDSGFYLCAWSAGREAGELFFGEGSRLTVL.

The chain joins TRBV4-3 to TRBJ2-3; 7 nucleotides match TRBD2. In germline, CDR1 is LGHNA, CDR2 YSLEER. There are 14 residues in the CDR3. The junction had 4 bases not matched to a gene; V was cut back by 1 base and J by 6 bases. The DNA for the CDR3 is TGCGCCAGCAGCCAAGGACTAGCTTCGGATACGCAGTATTTT. Amino acid sequence: CASSQGLASDTQYF.

The chain employs TRBV6-1 and TRBJ2-1, with D perhaps matching TRBD2 (6 bases). CDR3 length: 14 residues. The V end lost 10 bases, the J end lost 6 bases, and 19 bases lay between the germline ends. From germline, CDR1 is MNHNS and CDR2 SASEGT. The CDR3: CATKRDFSGNEQFF. Here the CDR3 DNA reads TGTGCCACCAAGAGGGACTTTTCGGGCAATGAGCAGTTCTTC.

This clone appeared a single time. This chain links TRBV28 with TRBJ2-5; 9 bases are shared with TRBD2. The CDR3 spans 16 residues. Trimming removed 2 bases from V and 4 bases from J; junction bases left unmatched: 8. The germline gives CDR1 MDHEN, CDR2 SYDVKM. The CDR3 DNA sequence: TGTGCCAGCAGTTTAGGGTTGACTAGCGGAAGAGAGACCCAGTACTTC. Translation: CASSLGLTSGRETQYF.

The rearrangement joins TRBV30 to TRBJ1-2; D gene uncertain. The germline gives CDR1 GTSNPN, CDR2 SVGIG (reference sequence). The V end was cut by 0 bases, the J end by 8 bases, with 10 bases between. There are 12 residues in the CDR3. The CDR3 loop reads CAWSVMTGGYTF. For the CDR3, the DNA is TGTGCCTGGAGTGTAATGACTGGCGGCTACACCTTC.

This sequence joins TRBV7-2 and TRBJ2-5; perhaps D is TRBD1 or TRBD2 (6 bases each). There are 13 residues in the CDR3. Per germline, CDR1 SGHTA and CDR2 FQGNSA. With 2 bases removed from V and 10 bases from J, the gap between germline ends came to 14 bases. CDR3: CASSLNYEGGQYF. CDR3 DNA: TGTGCCAGCAGCTTAAACTATGAGGGGGGCCAGTACTTC. Using reference TRBV7-2 and TRBJ2-5 for the parts outside the CDR3, the full variable domain is GAGVSQSPSNKVTEKGKDVELRCDPISGHTALYWYRQSLGQGLEFLIYFQGNSAPDKSGLPSDRFSAERTGGSVSTLTIQRTQQEDSAVYLCASSLNYEGGQYFGPGTRLLVL.

This chain links TRBV5-4 with TRBJ1-6; TRBD1 is a possible D gene (6 bases). The germline V gene encodes CDR1 SGHNT and CDR2 YYREEE (reference sequence). The CDR3 contains 14 residues. V shed 2 bases and J shed 7 bases, with 10 bases lying between them. CDR3 nucleotide sequence: TGTGCCAGCAGCTTCTTGCAGGGGAATTCACCCCTCCACTTT. Its protein product is CASSFLQGNSPLHF.

This clone was detected a few times. V gene TRBV28 combines with J gene TRBJ2-5; the match to TRBD1 covers 9 bases. Judging by the DNA end, TRBJ2-7 fits better; the J call may be wrong. This CDR3 comprises 14 residues. Germline V lookup: CDR1 MDHEN, CDR2 SYDVKM. The CDR3 DNA sequence: TGTGCCAGCAGCCTGAGGGACAGGGACTACGAGCAGTACTTC. Translated: CASSLRDRDYEQYF.

This clone was counted once. The rearrangement links TRBV30 to TRBJ1-6; D is undetermined. V shed 3 bases and J shed 9 bases, with 12 bases lying between them. CDR3 length: 13 amino acids. Germline lookup yields CDR1 GTSNPN and CDR2 SVGIG (reference sequence). CDR3 bases: TGTGCCTGGAGCGCCGTGATCCCTTCACCCCTCCACTTT. Amino acids: CAWSAVIPSPLHF.

The J gene is TRBJ1-3, the V gene TRBV7-2, with 8 bases fitting TRBD1. Germline lookup yields CDR1 SGHTA and CDR2 FQGNSA. Trimming cost V 3 bases and J 1 base; bases outside gene matches: 5. CDR3 length equals 16 residues. The CDR3 loop reads CASSFQTGGSGNTIYF. As DNA, the CDR3 is TGTGCCAGCAGCTTCCAAACAGGGGGATCTGGAAACACCATATATTTT.

The rearrangement links TRBV29-1 to TRBJ1-3; D is possibly TRBD1 (5 bases). Trimming took 6 bases from V and 0 from J, leaving 24 bases between them. Germline CDR1 SQVTM, CDR2 ANQGSEA. The length of the CDR3 is 18 residues. The CDR3 protein is CSVAHGGGTLSSGNTIYF. CDR3 coding DNA: TGCAGCGTGGCCCACGGCGGGGGAACTTTGAGCTCTGGAAACACCATATATTTT.

The chain joins TRBV15 to TRBJ2-2; 9 bases agree with TRBD2. This CDR3 contains 18 residues. Germline V lookup: CDR1 LNHNV, CDR2 YYDKDF (reference sequence). Losses at the gene ends were 0 bases for V and 0 bases for J; bases not matched to a gene: 5. CDR3 sequence reads: CATSRDPAGGPNTGELFF. Here the CDR3 DNA reads TGTGCCACCAGCAGAGATCCAGCGGGGGGTCCGAACACCGGGGAGCTGTTTTTT.

This clone was picked up one time. At one of its ends the junction is not consistent with the germline gene, which may arise from a read error. The chain links TRBV7-7 to TRBJ2-7, with D perhaps matching TRBD1 or TRBD2 (7 bases each). Germline V gene sequence: CDR1 SSHAT, CDR2 FNYEAQ (reference sequence). This CDR3 contains 15 residues. CDR3 amino acids: CASSLDPGGGHEQYF. The CDR3 DNA reads as TGTGCTAGCAGCTTAGACCCAGGGGGGGGCCACGAGCAGTACTTC.

This chain joins TRBV7-2 and TRBJ2-3, with a tentative D call TRBD2 (6 bases). Per germline, CDR1 SGHTA and CDR2 FQGNSA. This CDR3 has 13 amino acids. V dropped 5 bases and J dropped 3 bases, with 9 bases sitting between them. This chain's CDR3 is CASSGGATDTQYF. The CDR3 coding sequence is TGTGCCAGCAGCGGAGGGGCTACAGATACGCAGTATTTT.

This clone was found a few times. The V and J genes are TRBV5-6 and TRBJ2-1; D unresolved. This CDR3 spans 14 amino acids. V was clipped by 0 bases and J by 2 bases, with 6 bases between them. Germline V gives CDR1 SGHDT, CDR2 YYEEEE. The CDR3: CASSLGVAYNEQFF. The CDR3, as DNA: TGTGCCAGCAGCTTGGGGGTCGCCTACAATGAGCAGTTCTTC.

The chain uses TRBV5-4 and TRBJ2-1; unclear D gene. This CDR3 contains 15 residues. Germline V gene sequence: CDR1 SGHNT, CDR2 YYREEE (reference sequence). V was trimmed by 2 bases and J by 2 bases, leaving 11 bases between them. The CDR3 nucleotides are TGTGCCAGCAGCTTCGATGGGTTTACCTACAATGAGCAGTTCTTC. This codes for CASSFDGFTYNEQFF.

This chain links TRBV7-9 with TRBJ2-5; unclear D gene. CDR1 is SEHNR, CDR2 FQNEAQ, per germline (reference sequence). The CDR3 runs 15 residues. Trimming stripped 0 bases from V and 1 base from J, with 9 bases between. In DNA, the CDR3 is TGTGCCAGCAGCTTAGCGGGCCCTTCCCAAGAGACCCAGTACTTC. Its protein product is CASSLAGPSQETQYF.

The V and J genes are TRBV2 and TRBJ2-7; 7 bases map to TRBD2. With 0 bases clipped from V and 6 bases from J, the junction kept 5 bases outside the gene matches. CDR1 and CDR2 (germline): SNHLY, FYNNEI. This CDR3 contains 14 residues. The CDR3 sequence: CASSEALPGGEQYF. The CDR3 DNA reads TGTGCCAGCAGTGAAGCGCTTCCGGGGGGCGAGCAGTACTTC.

The rearrangement links TRBV7-2 to TRBJ2-1, with 7 bases lining up with TRBD1. The CDR3 covers 14 residues. Trimming took 5 bases from V and 4 from J; bases not matched to a gene: 5. Germline V gene lookup returns CDR1 SGHTA and CDR2 FQGNSA. The CDR3: CASSTGQRYNEQFF. The CDR3 DNA follows: TGTGCCAGCAGCACGGGACAGAGATACAATGAGCAGTTCTTC.

Only one count was recorded for this clone. The rearrangement joins TRBV30 to TRBJ2-7; no clear D. Germline V gene data show CDR1 as GTSNPN and CDR2 as SVGIG (reference sequence). V lost 0 bases to trimming and J lost 6 bases, with 9 bases between them. This CDR3 is built from 12 residues. Here the CDR3 DNA reads TGTGCCTGGAGTGTACTGGTTCCCGAGCAGTACTTC. This gives the protein CAWSVLVPEQYF.

The V gene is TRBV27, the J gene TRBJ1-5; 7 bases match TRBD1. V was clipped by 8 bases and J by 2 bases; unmatched bases: 18. Germline CDR1 reads MNHEY; CDR2 reads SMNVEV (reference sequence). The length of the CDR3 is 18 residues. The CDR3 coding sequence is TGTGCCAGCGCCTATACTTCGAGGTGGGACAGTGGCAATCAGCCCCAGCATTTT. Its protein is CASAYTSRWDSGNQPQHF.

There are a few counts of this clone. The chain has TRBV29-1 and TRBJ2-7; D possibly corresponds to TRBD1 (5 bases). The CDR3 has 14 amino acids. Germline V gene lookup returns CDR1 SQVTM and CDR2 ANQGSEA. V shed 4 bases and J shed 6 bases, with 19 bases lying between them. In DNA, the CDR3 is TGCAGCGTTGGGGCCGATAGGATAGGGGCCGAGCAGTACTTC. It encodes CSVGADRIGAEQYF.

A note on this clone: It is unclear where the CDR3 begins or ends on the DNA, so no DNA is shown, and the CDR3 is as TCRdb lists it. This chain uses TRBV5-6 with TRBJ2-1. Termini included, the CDR3 measures 13 amino acids. Germline CDR1 reads SGHDT; CDR2 reads YYEEEE. The CDR3 sequence is CASSWGFFGEQFF.

V is TRBV4-1 and J is TRBJ1-5; D is unclear. The V end was cut by 0 bases, the J end by 2 bases, with 11 bases between. There are 16 residues in the CDR3. The germline gives CDR1 MGHRA, CDR2 YSYEKL. The DNA for the CDR3 is TGCGCCAGCAGCCAAGATCAAGGTATGCGCAATCAGCCCCAGCATTTT. This encodes CASSQDQGMRNQPQHF.

The chain carries TRBV28 and TRBJ1-1; D unclear. The CDR3 is 13 residues long. V shed 6 bases and J shed 5 bases, with 13 bases lying between them. CDR1 is MDHEN, CDR2 SYDVKM, per germline. CDR3 nucleotide sequence: TGTGCCAGCAGAGAGGGCGCAAGAACTGAAGCTTTCTTT. Translated: CASREGARTEAFF. Complete variable domain (other parts from reference TRBV28 and TRBJ1-1): DVKVTQSSRYLVKRTGEKVFLECVQDMDHENMFWYRQDPGLGLRLIYFSYDVKMKEKGDIPEGYSVSREKKERFSLILESASTNQTSMYLCASREGARTEAFFGQGTRLTVV.

This clone was seen more than once but under ten times. V is TRBV29-1 and J is TRBJ2-7; 9 nucleotides line up with TRBD2. CDR1 and CDR2 (germline): SQVTM, ANQGSEA. V was clipped by 3 bases and J by 5 bases; unmatched bases: 8. This CDR3 spans 14 amino acids. The CDR3 protein is CSVDRRGGRNEQYF. The CDR3 region has the DNA TGCAGCGTTGACAGGCGGGGGGGCCGGAACGAGCAGTACTTC.

This clone was counted only a few times. The chain employs TRBV6-5 and TRBJ2-7; no reliable D call. This CDR3 comprises 14 residues. Trimming stripped 5 bases from V and 5 bases from J, with 16 bases between. Per the germline V gene, CDR1 is MNHEY and CDR2 is SVGAGI. The CDR3: CASSRQKKSHEQYF. CDR3 sequence (DNA): TGTGCCAGCAGTCGCCAGAAGAAGTCCCACGAGCAGTACTTC.

This chain joins TRBV6-5 and TRBJ2-7, with unresolved D. Germline values: CDR1 MNHEY, CDR2 SVGAGI. The V end was cut by 0 bases, the J end by 6 bases, with 12 bases between. The CDR3 sequence is 14 residues long. The CDR3 sequence: CASSYSPWGSEQYF. DNA for the CDR3: TGTGCCAGCAGTTACTCCCCCTGGGGATCCGAGCAGTACTTC.

The chain carries TRBV7-2 and TRBJ1-2, with D unclear. With 5 bases removed from V and 1 base from J, the gap between germline ends came to 8 bases. Germline CDR1 is SGHTA and CDR2 is FQGNSA. The CDR3 is 13 amino acids. CDR3 residues: CASSRRINYGYTF. DNA for the CDR3: TGTGCCAGCAGCCGCAGAATTAACTATGGCTACACCTTC.